This passage covers 9 T cell receptor beta chains from one sample sequenced in a study of T cell responses to AZD1222 COVID-19 vaccine (dated by TCRdb to the early 2020s). Library preparation used the immunoSEQ multiplex PCR assay. The clones in this table, taken by TCRdb from immuneACCESS, are in-frame only. Not every clone is retained; where verified, under half of the shortfall comes from an unresolved V gene, and the cause of the rest is unknown. The sample records 150,000 or so clones, over 90% of which are singletons. Around 5% of the sample comes from the top ten. The label giving this sample's time point can be read as: baseline before first vaccination. The sample was peripheral blood, taken on day 0 of AZD1222 vaccination. The receptors stem from an adult in good health.

V usage is TRBV12-5 and J usage is TRBJ1-1; 9 nucleotides align to TRBD1. Germline CDR1 is LGHNT and CDR2 is FRNRAP. Germline trimming cut 2 bases from V and 4 bases from J; bases unmatched to any gene: 5. The CDR3 has 15 amino acids. As DNA, the CDR3 is TGTGCTAGTGGTTTGTACCGGACAGGGGCCACTGAAGCTTTCTTT. Its translation is CASGLYRTGATEAFF. The full variable domain, with the rest looked up from reference TRBV12-5 and TRBJ1-1, is DARVTQTPRHKVTEMGQEVTMRCQPILGHNTVFWYRQTMMQGLELLAYFRNRAPLDDSGMPKDRFSAEMPDATLATLKIQPSEPRDSAVYFCASGLYRTGATEAFFGQGTRLTVV.

The chain links TRBV5-8 to TRBJ2-1; no reliable D call. V shed 0 bases and J shed 4 bases, with 11 bases lying between them. The CDR3 length is 15 residues. The germline V gene encodes CDR1 SGHTS and CDR2 YDEGEE. CDR3 coding DNA: TGTGCCAGCAGCTTGGATCAGCGAGTATACAATGAGCAGTTCTTC. This gives the protein CASSLDQRVYNEQFF.

The chain joins TRBV19 to TRBJ2-1; TRBD1 matches 9 bases. Germline-derived CDR1 and CDR2 are LNHDA and SQIVND (reference sequence). The ends lost 3 bases at V and 5 bases at J; junction bases unmatched: 5. The CDR3 loop spans 15 amino acids. CDR3 region: CASSMVQGAHNEQFF. DNA for the CDR3: TGTGCCAGTAGTATGGTACAGGGGGCGCACAATGAGCAGTTCTTC.

CDR3 amino acids: CASSVVWDTEAFF. In DNA form, the CDR3 reads TGTGCCAGCAGCGTAGTCTGGGACACTGAAGCTTTCTTT. The chain combines TRBV9 with TRBJ1-1; D remains unclear. The CDR3 length is 13 residues. V lost 0 bases, J lost 3 bases, and 6 bases lay in between. Germline CDR1 and CDR2: SGDLS and YYNGEE.

This CDR3 is CASSSILGTSGSGVDEQYF. CDR3 sequence (DNA): TGTGCCAGCAGCTCGATACTGGGGACTAGCGGGAGCGGTGTAGACGAGCAGTACTTC. The rearrangement uses TRBV5-4 and TRBJ2-7, with 14 bases lining up with TRBD2. Germline-derived CDR1 and CDR2 are SGHNT and YYREEE (reference sequence). This CDR3 has 19 residues. V shed 3 bases, J shed 5 bases, and the junction held 16 bases outside the gene matches.

This chain connects TRBV5-4 to TRBJ1-2; D possibly corresponds to TRBD1 (6 bases). V lost 1 base, J lost 5 bases, and 12 bases lay in between. Germline CDR1 reads SGHNT; CDR2 reads YYREEE (reference sequence). This CDR3 region has 14 residues. CDR3 sequence reads: CASSLSGDHYGYTF. As DNA, the CDR3 is TGTGCCAGCAGCTTGTCAGGGGATCATTATGGCTACACCTTC. Together with reference TRBV5-4 and TRBJ1-2, the CDR3 gives the full variable domain: ETGVTQSPTHLIKTRGQQVTLRCSSQSGHNTVSWYQQALGQGPQFIFQYYREEENGRGNFPPRFSGLQFPNYSSELNVNALELDDSALYLCASSLSGDHYGYTFGSGTRLTVV.

This clone was seen only once. The chain uses TRBV5-1 and TRBJ1-2, with TRBD1 matching 8 bases. The CDR3 totals 15 residues. Germline assignment: CDR1 SGHRS and CDR2 YFSETQ. V shed 5 bases and J 6 bases; nucleotides not matched to a gene: 12. The CDR3 DNA follows: TGCGCCAGCAGACCCGTCTACAGGGGGAGGGATGGCTACACCTTC. This codes for CASRPVYRGRDGYTF.

The rearrangement joins TRBV30 to TRBJ1-4; D is uncertain. Germline-derived CDR1 and CDR2 are GTSNPN and SVGIG (reference sequence). The CDR3 extends over 13 amino acids. Trimming shortened V by 3 bases and J by 8 bases, and 13 bases separated the two germline ends. The DNA of the CDR3 is TGTGCCTGGAGACCGGGGATAGGCGAAAAACTGTTTTTT. Translation: CAWRPGIGEKLFF.

In nucleotides, the CDR3 is TGTGCCAGCAGTTTTTGGACGACCACTGAAGCTTTCTTT. Amino acid sequence: CASSFWTTTEAFF. J is TRBJ1-1 and V is TRBV28; D uncertain. This CDR3 contains 13 residues. The germline V and J ends were trimmed by 3 bases and 4 bases, with 9 bases remaining between them. Germline CDR1 and CDR2: MDHEN and SYDVKM.